The 18 T cell receptor beta chains below come from one sample, sequenced in a study of regulatory T cells in long-lasting Graves disease. CDR3 regions were amplified by Arm-PCR using iRepertoire HTBI primers to build TCR beta libraries. TCRdb recomputed calls from the multiplex PCR reads with MiXCR, one row per CDR3 protein. The sample records some 250,000 distinct CDR3 sequences, 15% to 20% being singletons. The time point: newly diagnosed GD, antithyroid drugs for less than 3 months. Extracted RNA from PBMCs served as the source of the TCR library. This sample was shared with a second study, whose subject was T cells in Graves' hyperthyroidism and ophthalmopathy.

Sequenced here: peripheral blood mononuclear cells (PBMCs), sampled at new diagnosis, from a patient treated with antithyroid drugs. Receptors originate from a woman aged 25-40 years with Graves disease.

This clonotype was detected many times. This rearrangement joins TRBV3-1 to TRBJ1-1; D remains unclear. Germline CDR1 is LGHDT and CDR2 is YNNKEL (reference sequence). Deletions cut 4 bases from V and 3 bases from J, with 12 bases between. The CDR3 runs 14 residues. CDR3 sequence reads: CASSLKGRYTEAFF. In DNA, the CDR3 is TGTGCCAGCAGCCTAAAGGGCAGGTACACTGAAGCTTTCTTT.

This clonotype has a count of ten or more. The CDR3 DNA reads as TGCGCCACCCACGATGGGGACATAGGGGACGAGCAGTACTTC. Its protein is CATHDGDIGDEQYF. The rearrangement uses TRBV5-1 and TRBJ2-7, with D tentatively TRBD1 (6 bases). V was shortened by 9 bases and J by 5 bases, with 21 bases between the two germline ends. Looked up from germline, CDR1 is SGHRS and CDR2 is YFSETQ. CDR3 size: 14 residues.

Points on this clonotype: With only one base between it and a far larger clone, this is likely a read error. CDR3 coding DNA: TGTGCCAGCAGCAGACCAGGGGGCTCCTACGAGCAGTACTTC. Protein product: CASSRPGGSYEQYF. The chain recombines TRBV6-8 with TRBJ2-7; the match to TRBD1 covers 7 bases. V shed 6 bases and J 0 bases; nucleotides not matched to a gene: 5. The CDR3 loop spans 14 amino acids. Per the germline V gene, CDR1 is MNHGY and CDR2 is SAAAGT.

This clonotype was observed at least ten times. The chain is built from TRBV27 and TRBJ1-2; possible D gene TRBD1, 5 bases. V lost 5 bases and J 4 bases, leaving 14 bases between the germline ends. CDR1 is MNHEY, CDR2 SMNVEV, per germline (reference sequence). The CDR3 length is 14 residues. DNA for the CDR3: TGTGCCAGCAGTAGAACGGGGGAAGGCTATGGCTACACCTTC. Protein product: CASSRTGEGYGYTF.

Points on this clonotype: A clone one base away is much larger, so this may be a read error. V is TRBV12-3 or TRBV12-4 and J is TRBJ2-1; D may correspond to TRBD1 or TRBD2 (5 bases each). V was cut by 4 bases and J by 10 bases, with 11 bases left in between. The CDR3 length is 12 residues. CDR3 loop: CASSSGRLEQFF. The CDR3 coding sequence is TGTGCCAGCAGTTCGGGACGGCTGGAGCAGTTCTTC.

This clonotype was seen only a few times. The rearrangement uses TRBV6-1 and TRBJ1-3; a possible D gene is TRBD1 (6 bases). V dropped 7 bases and J dropped 0 bases, with 13 bases sitting between them. The CDR3 totals 15 residues. Germline values: CDR1 MNHNS, CDR2 SASEGT. The CDR3 nucleotides read TGTGCCAGCAAAAGAGCAGGGGACTCTGGAAACACCATATATTTT. Translating it yields CASKRAGDSGNTIYF.

This clonotype was seen repeatedly, ten times or more. The rearrangement uses TRBV18 and TRBJ1-2; D is undetermined. V gave up 2 bases and J gave up 3 bases, with 7 bases separating them. Germline assignment: CDR1 KGHSH and CDR2 LQKENI. The CDR3 runs 13 residues. CDR3 in amino acids: CASSPGADYGYTF. The CDR3 DNA sequence: TGTGCCAGCTCACCAGGTGCAGACTATGGCTACACCTTC.

This clonotype was observed at least ten times. The V call is TRBV10-3, the J call TRBJ2-1; tentatively, D is TRBD2 (5 bases). CDR1 and CDR2 from the germline V gene are ENHRY and SYGVKD. Trimming left V 4 bases short and J 4 bases short, with 8 bases between. There are 13 residues in the CDR3. In DNA form, the CDR3 reads TGTGCCATCAGTGGGGGAGCATACAATGAGCAGTTCTTC. Amino acids: CAISGGAYNEQFF.

The V call is TRBV4-3, the J call TRBJ2-7; unclear D gene. Germline lookup yields CDR1 LGHNA and CDR2 YSLEER. There are 16 residues in the CDR3. Trimming removed 1 base at V and 3 bases at J, with 16 bases between. CDR3 nucleotides: TGCGCCAGCAGCCAAGTCGGACGCGGAGCTCGCTACGAGCAGTACTTC. The encoded protein is CASSQVGRGARYEQYF.

In its sample, this clonotype was seen many times. The chain carries TRBV6-9 and TRBJ2-1, with 8 positions matching TRBD2. Germline-derived CDR1 and CDR2 are MNHGY and SVAAGI. The CDR3 length is 15 residues. V dropped 3 bases and J dropped 1; count of bases not matched to a gene: 2. The CDR3 DNA follows: TGTGCCAGCAGTTACTTAGCGGGGTCCTACAATGAGCAGTTCTTC. Translated, it gives CASSYLAGSYNEQFF.

Many counts were recorded for this clonotype. The chain has TRBV12-3 or TRBV12-4 and TRBJ2-1, with no clear D. The CDR3 covers 15 residues. V lost 4 bases to trimming and J lost 9 bases, with 19 bases between them. In DNA, the CDR3 is TGTGCCAGCAGTTACCAGACCAGGCAGCGCGGTGAGCAGTTCTTC. It encodes CASSYQTRQRGEQFF.

This clonotype showed up many times. This chain connects TRBV2 to TRBJ2-3; no clear D gene. The CDR3 is 15 residues long. CDR1 SNHLY and CDR2 FYNNEI come from the germline V gene. V dropped 10 bases and J dropped 0 bases, with 17 bases sitting between them. CDR3 in DNA: TGTGCCAATCTCCAGTTGCGGCCGAGCACAGATACGCAGTATTTT. As protein: CANLQLRPSTDTQYF. Drawing the rest from reference TRBV2 and TRBJ2-3, the complete variable domain is EPEVTQTPSHQVTQMGQEVILRCVPISNHLYFYWYRQILGQKVEFLVSFYNNEISEKSEIFDDQFSVERPDGSNFTLKIRSTKLEDSAMYFCANLQLRPSTDTQYFGPGTRLTVL.

The table lists this clonotype with many counts. This chain joins TRBV3-1 and TRBJ1-1, with D unresolved. Deletions cut 3 bases from V and 1 base from J, with 9 bases between. The germline gives CDR1 LGHDT, CDR2 YNNKEL (reference sequence). This CDR3 has 14 residues. The CDR3 DNA reads TGTGCCAGCAGCCACTCCACAGAGAACACTGAAGCTTTCTTT. Protein: CASSHSTENTEAFF.

At least ten counts were recorded for this clonotype. This chain connects TRBV20-1 to TRBJ2-7; 10 nucleotides align to TRBD1. With V trimmed by 3 bases and J by 4 bases, 3 bases remained unmatched. The CDR3 spans 13 residues. Per germline, CDR1 DFQATT and CDR2 SNEGSKA (reference sequence). The CDR3: CSASPGQGYEQYF. CDR3 DNA: TGCAGTGCTAGCCCGGGACAGGGGTACGAGCAGTACTTC.

Comment on this clonotype: A much more abundant neighbour one base away suggests this may be a read error. The CDR3 nucleotides are TGCAGTGCTGAGGACCCGCGGGGGCCACAAGAGACCCAGTACTTC. It yields the protein CSAEDPRGPQETQYF. The rearrangement uses TRBV20-1 and TRBJ2-5, with D perhaps matching TRBD2 (7 bases). In germline, CDR1 is DFQATT, CDR2 SNEGSKA (reference sequence). Trimming shortened V by 5 bases and J by 2 bases, and 18 bases separated the two germline ends. This CDR3 region has 15 residues.

This clonotype was counted ten times or more. The CDR3 DNA sequence: TGTGCCACCAGCAGAGATCCTAGGACCTACGAGCAGTACTTC. Amino acid sequence: CATSRDPRTYEQYF. The chain carries TRBV15 and TRBJ2-7; D gene uncertain. CDR3 length: 14 amino acids. Deletions cut 0 bases from V and 2 bases from J, with 8 bases between. Germline lookup yields CDR1 LNHNV and CDR2 YYDKDF (reference sequence).

This clonotype was recorded at least ten times. The CDR3 region has the DNA TGTGCCAGCAGCCCTCTAGGGGACGGGCAGTACTTC. Translated, it gives CASSPLGDGQYF. The chain couples TRBV12-3 or TRBV12-4 to TRBJ2-7; either TRBD1 or TRBD2 may supply D (5 bases each). Trimming left V 6 bases short and J 9 bases short, with 15 bases between. There are 12 residues in the CDR3.

This clonotype was seen many times. This sequence joins TRBV27 and TRBJ2-7; the match to TRBD2 covers 8 bases. This CDR3 has 13 residues. Trimming cost V 6 bases and J 5 bases; bases outside gene matches: 6. Germline V gene lookup returns CDR1 MNHEY and CDR2 SMNVEV (reference sequence). CDR3 DNA: TGTGCCAGCAGCTTCCGGGGGGGTAACGAGCAGTACTTC. This encodes CASSFRGGNEQYF.